One sample yielded the 7 T cell receptor beta chains listed below, sequenced in a study of control samples from healthy donors and cancer patients. Assay used: immunoSEQ multiplex PCR; TCRdb lists only in-frame clones, some missing. This table has 150,000 or so clones, nearly 95% appearing once. The sequencing input was blood. These receptors originate from a man aged 45-65 years in good health.

With regard to this clone: The germline gene is not matched at one end of the junction; a read error may be the cause. The chain is built from TRBV7-7 and TRBJ2-3, with D tentatively TRBD2 (5 bases). The germline V gene encodes CDR1 SSHAT and CDR2 FNYEAQ (reference sequence). The CDR3 is 13 amino acids. The CDR3 DNA sequence: TGTGCTAGCAGCTCAACTAGGTCAGATACGCAGTATTTT. Amino acid sequence: CASSSTRSDTQYF.

The chain combines TRBV5-4 with TRBJ2-5, with D maybe TRBD1 (5 bases). Per germline, CDR1 SGHNT and CDR2 YYREEE (reference sequence). V gave up 0 bases and J gave up 5 bases, with 11 bases separating them. The CDR3 has 14 residues. The CDR3 loop is CASSLEQGRETQYF. The DNA for the CDR3 is TGTGCCAGCAGCTTGGAGCAGGGCCGGGAGACCCAGTACTTC.

V is TRBV7-8 and J is TRBJ2-7; D possibly corresponds to TRBD2 (5 bases). Trimming took off 2 bases at V and 3 bases at J, with 11 bases between the two ends. CDR1 is SGHVS and CDR2 is FQNEAQ in the germline V gene. The CDR3 has 14 residues. Here the CDR3 DNA reads TGTGCCAGCAGCTTATTTACTAGGAGCTACGAGCAGTACTTC. Translation: CASSLFTRSYEQYF.

The V and J genes are TRBV7-9 and TRBJ1-2, with D tentatively TRBD1 (5 bases). Germline V gene lookup returns CDR1 SEHNR and CDR2 FQNEAQ (reference sequence). This CDR3 contains 13 residues. Trimming took 8 bases from V and 2 from J, leaving 12 bases between them. Here the CDR3 DNA reads TGTGCCAGCGGAAGGTCAGGGAACTATGGCTACACCTTC. Encoded protein: CASGRSGNYGYTF. The full variable domain, rest sourced from reference TRBV7-9 and TRBJ1-2, is DTGVSQNPRHKITKRGQNVTFRCDPISEHNRLYWYRQTLGQGPEFLTYFQNEAQLEKSRLLSDRFSAERPKGSFSTLEIQRTEQGDSAMYLCASGRSGNYGYTFGSGTRLTVV.

The chain joins TRBV6-5 to TRBJ1-2; D possibly corresponds to TRBD1 (6 bases). Between the trimmed V and J ends, which lost 7 bases and 8 bases, there was a span of 20 bases. This CDR3 is 14 amino acids long. The V gene's germline CDR1 is MNHEY and CDR2 SVGAGI. The CDR3 nucleotides read TGTGCCAGCACTCCCGCCGTTGGGGGGCTCGGCTACACCTTC. Its translation is CASTPAVGGLGYTF.

V gene TRBV30 combines with J gene TRBJ2-2; D may be TRBD2 (6 bases). Trimming took 3 bases from V and 5 from J, leaving 13 bases between them. The CDR3 totals 14 residues. The germline V gene encodes CDR1 GTSNPN and CDR2 SVGIG (reference sequence). CDR3 sequence reads: CAWRWRAGTGELFF. CDR3 coding DNA: TGTGCCTGGAGATGGAGGGCAGGAACCGGGGAGCTGTTTTTT.

The chain has TRBV7-2 and TRBJ2-5, with TRBD1 matching over 9 bases. Germline lookup yields CDR1 SGHTA and CDR2 FQGNSA. CDR3 length equals 16 residues. V dropped 6 bases and J dropped 5; count of bases not matched to a gene: 13. CDR3 sequence: CASSSSGTGTWETQYF. CDR3 nucleotides: TGTGCCAGCAGTTCATCCGGGACAGGGACGTGGGAGACCCAGTACTTC.